The next 31 T cell receptor beta chains were all read from a single sample in a study of blood T cells in healthy people across ages. Sample-barcoded 5' priming and a J-beta primer mix drove a second PCR of roughly 7 to 11 cycles. Via MiXCR, TCRdb re-called the 5' RACE reads, giving one row per CDR3 protein. The data contain roughly 720,000 distinct CDR3 sequences, approximately 55% of them seen just once; the ten biggest clones take up about two fifths. Sequences were obtained from blood. The receptors originated from a man at least 80 years old in good health.

The chain couples TRBV10-3 to TRBJ1-2, with D tentatively TRBD1 (5 bases). Germline loops: CDR1 ENHRY, CDR2 SYGVKD. V lost 2 bases to trimming and J lost 7 bases, with 5 bases between them. CDR3 size: 11 residues. This chain's CDR3 is CAISEGGGYTF. Written as DNA, the CDR3 is TGTGCCATCAGTGAGGGGGGTGGCTACACCTTC.

V gene TRBV7-9 combines with J gene TRBJ1-1; a weak D match, TRBD1 (5 bases). Germline CDR1 SEHNR, CDR2 FQNEAQ (reference sequence). The V and J ends lost 5 bases and 1 base respectively, with 17 bases between them. The CDR3 spans 16 residues. The CDR3 DNA reads TGTGCCAGCAGCCCTCCACAACAGGTTTCGAACACTGAAGCTTTCTTT. This sequence encodes CASSPPQQVSNTEAFF.

This chain links TRBV29-1 with TRBJ2-3; 7 nucleotides align to TRBD1. CDR1 SQVTM and CDR2 ANQGSEA come from the germline V gene. The CDR3 totals 13 residues. Trimming removed 7 bases from V and 14 bases from J; junction bases left unmatched: 18. Here the CDR3 reads CSGLTGSHRYAYF. CDR3 DNA: TGCAGCGGGTTGACAGGGTCACACAGATACGCGTATTTT.

This clonotype has only one observation. The CDR3: CASSVVIAASYNEQYF. DNA of the CDR3: TGTGCCAGCAGCGTAGTTATAGCGGCCTCCTACAATGAGCAGTACTTC. V gene TRBV9 combines with J gene TRBJ2-1, with a weak D call TRBD2 (6 bases). The end of the DNA aligns better with TRBJ2-7, so the J call may be wrong. The CDR3 has 16 residues. CDR1 and CDR2 (germline): SGDLS, YYNGEE.

A remark on this clonotype: One end of the junction fails to match germline, which may point to a read error. The genes are TRBV20-1 and TRBJ1-1; tentatively, D is TRBD1 (6 bases). Germline V CDR1 and CDR2: DFQATT, SNEGSKA (reference sequence). This CDR3 comprises 14 residues. In DNA, the CDR3 is TGCAGCGCTAGAGTCCCAGGGGTAGGCACTGAAGCTTTCTTT. Translation: CSARVPGVGTEAFF.

J is TRBJ2-5 and V is TRBV5-1, with D possibly being TRBD2 (5 bases). The V and J ends lost 4 bases and 0 bases respectively, with 10 bases between them. The germline V gene encodes CDR1 SGHRS and CDR2 YFSETQ. The CDR3 contains 14 residues. For the CDR3, the DNA is TGCGCCAGCAGCGGAGGACCCGACCAAGAGACCCAGTACTTC. As protein: CASSGGPDQETQYF.

This clonotype came up once. V and J are TRBV29-1 and TRBJ2-5, with 10 bases fitting TRBD1. The V and J ends lost 6 bases and 2 bases, in that order; junction bases with no gene match: 6. Germline V lookup: CDR1 SQVTM, CDR2 ANQGSEA. The CDR3 spans 14 residues. The CDR3 reads CSVGTGVQQETQYF. CDR3 bases: TGCAGCGTCGGGACAGGGGTTCAACAAGAGACCCAGTACTTC.

The chain carries TRBV5-1 and TRBJ2-4, with TRBD2 as a possible D gene (6 bases). The CDR3 sequence is 14 residues long. V was pared by 4 bases and J by 0 bases, with 8 bases between. Germline CDR1 SGHRS, CDR2 YFSETQ. The CDR3 DNA reads TGCGCCAGCAGCGGAGGGATAGCCAAAAACATTCAGTACTTC. Encoded protein: CASSGGIAKNIQYF.

This clonotype has a handful of counts. The chain joins TRBV25-1 to TRBJ2-7; D remains ambiguous. The CDR3 length is 12 residues. Germline V gives CDR1 MGHDK, CDR2 SYGVNS. The V end lost 4 bases, the J end lost 8 bases, and 12 bases lay between the germline ends. CDR3 residues: CASSGPFPKQYF. The CDR3 bases are TGTGCCAGCAGTGGCCCCTTTCCCAAGCAGTACTTC.

V usage is TRBV4-2 and J usage is TRBJ2-7, with D perhaps TRBD2 (5 bases). Germline V gene lookup returns CDR1 LGHNA and CDR2 YNFKEQ. Trimming removed 4 bases at V and 4 bases at J, with 20 bases between. The CDR3 sequence is 16 residues long. The CDR3 protein is CASSRTGGGRDYEQYF. CDR3 bases: TGTGCCAGCAGCCGGACCGGAGGCGGAAGGGATTACGAGCAGTACTTC.

The V call is TRBV28, the J call TRBJ1-4; 9 nucleotides agree with TRBD1. J lost 6 bases, V lost 6 bases, and 11 bases had no gene match. CDR1 and CDR2 from the germline V gene are MDHEN and SYDVKM. CDR3 length: 16 amino acids. As DNA, the CDR3 is TGTGCCAGCAGGGAACCGGGACAGGGCAGTTATGAAAAACTGTTTTTT. Amino acid sequence: CASREPGQGSYEKLFF.

This clonotype has only a few counts. This chain connects TRBV10-3 to TRBJ1-1, with a tentative D call TRBD1 (5 bases). The germline gives CDR1 ENHRY, CDR2 SYGVKD. V lost 4 bases and J lost 8, with 11 bases in between. The CDR3 length is 12 residues. The CDR3 spells CAISAGDGEAFF. The CDR3 DNA follows: TGTGCCATCAGTGCTGGGGACGGGGAAGCTTTCTTT.

The chain joins TRBV5-1 to TRBJ2-1; D not resolved. V dropped 4 bases and J dropped 7 bases, with 18 bases sitting between them. This CDR3 has 15 amino acids. CDR1 SGHRS and CDR2 YFSETQ come from the germline V gene. The CDR3 DNA sequence: TGCGCCAGCAGCAAGGAAGCCGTTGGCAGAAATGAGCAGTTCTTC. Translated: CASSKEAVGRNEQFF. The full variable domain, in which reference TRBV5-1 and TRBJ2-1 provide the parts outside the CDR3, is KAGVTQTPRYLIKTRGQQVTLSCSPISGHRSVSWYQQTPGQGLQFLFEYFSETQRNKGNFPGRFSGRQFSNSRSEMNVSTLELGDSALYLCASSKEAVGRNEQFFGPGTRLTVL.

V gene TRBV5-1 combines with J gene TRBJ2-7; D is undetermined. CDR3 length equals 16 residues. V gave up 4 bases and J gave up 0 bases, with 17 bases separating them. Germline V gene sequence: CDR1 SGHRS, CDR2 YFSETQ. The CDR3 protein is CASSPGWQSSSYEQYF. For the CDR3, the DNA is TGCGCCAGCAGCCCCGGTTGGCAGTCGAGCTCCTACGAGCAGTACTTC.

As DNA, the CDR3 is TGTGCCAGCAGCCAACCAGAGGGGAACAAGCAGTACTTC. Protein product: CASSQPEGNKQYF. V and J are TRBV3-1 and TRBJ2-7; perhaps D is TRBD1 or TRBD2 (5 bases each). CDR1 is LGHDT, CDR2 YNNKEL, per germline (reference sequence). The CDR3 is made up of 13 amino acids. V lost 2 bases to trimming and J lost 8 bases, with 13 bases between them.

The chain recombines TRBV24-1 with TRBJ2-5; 7 nucleotides match TRBD1. The ends lost 4 bases at V and 5 bases at J; junction bases unmatched: 9. The germline gives CDR1 KGHDR, CDR2 SFDVKD. The CDR3 totals 15 residues. CDR3 sequence: CATSEGSTGRETQYF. In DNA form, the CDR3 reads TGTGCCACCAGTGAGGGGTCGACAGGGCGGGAGACCCAGTACTTC.

The chain uses TRBV28 and TRBJ2-6; weak D call: TRBD1 (6 bases). Germline CDR1 and CDR2: MDHEN and SYDVKM. The CDR3 spans 15 residues. Trimming took off 4 bases at V and 4 bases at J, with 11 bases between the two ends. DNA for the CDR3: TGTGCCAGCAGTTCTCTGGGGGCGGGGGCCAACGTCCTGACTTTC. Its protein is CASSSLGAGANVLTF.

The J gene is TRBJ2-1, the V gene TRBV2, with 13 bases aligning to TRBD2. The germline gives CDR1 SNHLY, CDR2 FYNNEI. This CDR3 spans 14 amino acids. After removal of 7 bases from V and 10 bases from J, the junction contained 7 bases not matched to a gene. CDR3 nucleotides: TGTGCCAGCAATGGACTAGCGGGAGTAGGGGAGCAGTTCTTC. It encodes CASNGLAGVGEQFF.

As for this clonotype: One end of the junction is discordant with germline, which a read error may explain. V usage is TRBV7-9 and J usage is TRBJ2-7, with 10 nucleotides matching TRBD2. Germline V gene sequence: CDR1 SEHNR, CDR2 FQNEAQ (reference sequence). The CDR3 length is 16 residues. CDR3 sequence: CASNLDRLAGYNEQYF. CDR3 DNA: TGTGCCAGCAACTTAGACCGACTAGCGGGCTACAATGAGCAGTACTTC.

This clonotype showed up just a few times. The genes are TRBV10-3 and TRBJ1-2, with TRBD1 identical over 8 bases. From germline, CDR1 is ENHRY and CDR2 SYGVKD. This CDR3 region has 16 residues. Unmatched junction bases numbered 9, after V lost 6 bases and J lost 0 bases. The CDR3 DNA follows: TGTGCCATCAGCCAACGACAGGGGCCATCTAACTATGGCTACACCTTC. Its protein is CAISQRQGPSNYGYTF.

The chain has TRBV20-1 and TRBJ2-1; 8 nucleotides match TRBD2. J was trimmed by 5 bases and V by 1 base; bases with no gene match: 7. CDR1 is DFQATT, CDR2 SNEGSKA, per germline (reference sequence). CDR3 length equals 15 residues. The DNA of the CDR3 is TGCAGTGCTAGAGTACCTAGCGGGCTGAACAATGAGCAGTTCTTC. Its translation is CSARVPSGLNNEQFF.

V usage is TRBV25-1 and J usage is TRBJ2-3; D is perhaps TRBD2 (6 bases). CDR1 is MGHDK, CDR2 SYGVNS, per germline. The CDR3 runs 16 residues. The V gene lost 0 bases and the J gene lost 6 bases, with 16 bases spanning the gap. This CDR3 is CASSEYMQRAGDTQYF. The CDR3 bases are TGTGCCAGCAGTGAATATATGCAGCGGGCGGGGGATACGCAGTATTTT.

The V and J genes are TRBV5-1 and TRBJ2-5, with TRBD1 matching over 8 bases. The last part of the DNA fits TRBJ2-7 better; the J call may be wrong. CDR3 length: 13 amino acids. CDR1 is SGHRS and CDR2 is YFSETQ in the germline V gene. DNA of the CDR3: TGCGCCAGCAGCTCCCGGACAGGGAGCGAGCAGTACTTC. It specifies CASSSRTGSEQYF.

Concerning this clonotype itself: One junction end does not reproduce the germline sequence, and a read error may be involved. J is TRBJ2-1 and V is TRBV7-7; 12 bases are a match to TRBD2. Germline CDR1 is SSHAT and CDR2 is FNYEAQ (reference sequence). This CDR3 has 15 residues. The CDR3 region has the DNA TGTGCTAGCAGCGACGGACTAGCGGGGAACAATGAGCAGTTCTTC. Its translation: CASSDGLAGNNEQFF.

The rearrangement links TRBV7-9 to TRBJ2-6; 8 nucleotides match TRBD1. V dropped 5 bases and J dropped 5; count of bases not matched to a gene: 5. Looked up from germline, CDR1 is SEHNR and CDR2 is FQNEAQ (reference sequence). The CDR3 is 15 amino acids. The CDR3 region has the DNA TGTGCCAGCAGCGCCGGACAGGGCAGGGCCAACGTCCTGACTTTC. Translating gives CASSAGQGRANVLTF.

This clonotype has a handful of counts. The chain combines TRBV11-2 with TRBJ2-1; D is undetermined. Germline V lookup: CDR1 SGHAT, CDR2 FQNNGV. V dropped 2 bases and J dropped 10 bases, with 15 bases sitting between them. There are 14 residues in the CDR3. CDR3 DNA: TGTGCCAGCAGCTTAAGGTCCCCGTTAAGAGAGCAGTTCTTC. Its protein is CASSLRSPLREQFF.

The chain couples TRBV4-2 to TRBJ2-7; D is possibly TRBD2 (5 bases). This CDR3 comprises 16 residues. The V end was cut by 5 bases, the J end by 3 bases, with 20 bases between. The germline V gene has CDR1 LGHNA and CDR2 YNFKEQ. CDR3 DNA sequence: TGTGCCAGCAGCTCCTCATCGGGCGCCCGGGGCTACGAGCAGTACTTC. Amino acid sequence: CASSSSSGARGYEQYF.

The rearrangement uses TRBV6-5 and TRBJ2-7; TRBD1 might be the D (6 bases). TRBJ2-5 matches the DNA end more closely, so the J call is doubtful. Looked up from germline, CDR1 is MNHEY and CDR2 is SVGAGI. The CDR3 spans 16 residues. Here the CDR3 reads CASSIWGHSYEETQYF. Written as DNA, the CDR3 is TGTGCCAGCAGCATTTGGGGACACTCTTACGAAGAGACCCAGTACTTC.

Comment on this clonotype: It may be a read error: a sequence one base away is much more abundant. The rearrangement links TRBV5-5 to TRBJ2-7; D not certain. There are 14 residues in the CDR3. The germline V gene has CDR1 SGHKS and CDR2 YYEKEE (reference sequence). V lost 4 bases to trimming and J lost 5 bases, with 16 bases between them. CDR3 in DNA: TGTGCCAGCAGCGTGGTATCTAGGGCGAACGAGCAGTACTTC. Its translation is CASSVVSRANEQYF.

V and J are TRBV4-3 and TRBJ2-6; 12 nucleotides align to TRBD2. The CDR3 extends over 18 amino acids. CDR1 is LGHNA and CDR2 is YSLEER in the germline V gene. V shed 4 bases, J shed 4 bases, and the junction held 8 bases outside the gene matches. CDR3 protein: CASSLRLAGVSGANVLTF. In nucleotides, the CDR3 is TGCGCCAGCAGCCTAAGACTAGCGGGAGTATCAGGGGCCAACGTCCTGACTTTC.

The chain is built from TRBV3-1 and TRBJ1-1; D may be TRBD1 (5 bases). The CDR3 consists of 13 residues. Germline V gives CDR1 LGHDT, CDR2 YNNKEL (reference sequence). The ends were cut back, 5 bases at V and 2 bases at J, with 9 bases in the middle. Written as DNA, the CDR3 is TGTGCCAGCAGCAACGGGGCCAACACTGAAGCTTTCTTT. Protein sequence: CASSNGANTEAFF.